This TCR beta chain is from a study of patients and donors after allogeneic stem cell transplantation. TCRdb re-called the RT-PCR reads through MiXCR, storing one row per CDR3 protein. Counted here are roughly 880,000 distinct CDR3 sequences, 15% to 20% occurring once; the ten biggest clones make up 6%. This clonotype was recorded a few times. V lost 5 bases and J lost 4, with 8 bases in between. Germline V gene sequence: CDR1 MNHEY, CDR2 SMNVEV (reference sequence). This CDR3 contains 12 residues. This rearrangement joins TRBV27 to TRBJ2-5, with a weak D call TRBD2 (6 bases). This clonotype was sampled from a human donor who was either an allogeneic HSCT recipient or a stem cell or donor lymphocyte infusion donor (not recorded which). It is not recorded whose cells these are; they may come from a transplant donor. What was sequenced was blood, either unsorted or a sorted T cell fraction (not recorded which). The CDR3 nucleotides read TGTGCCAGCAGTATGGGGGGAGAGACCCAGTACTTC. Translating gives CASSMGGETQYF.